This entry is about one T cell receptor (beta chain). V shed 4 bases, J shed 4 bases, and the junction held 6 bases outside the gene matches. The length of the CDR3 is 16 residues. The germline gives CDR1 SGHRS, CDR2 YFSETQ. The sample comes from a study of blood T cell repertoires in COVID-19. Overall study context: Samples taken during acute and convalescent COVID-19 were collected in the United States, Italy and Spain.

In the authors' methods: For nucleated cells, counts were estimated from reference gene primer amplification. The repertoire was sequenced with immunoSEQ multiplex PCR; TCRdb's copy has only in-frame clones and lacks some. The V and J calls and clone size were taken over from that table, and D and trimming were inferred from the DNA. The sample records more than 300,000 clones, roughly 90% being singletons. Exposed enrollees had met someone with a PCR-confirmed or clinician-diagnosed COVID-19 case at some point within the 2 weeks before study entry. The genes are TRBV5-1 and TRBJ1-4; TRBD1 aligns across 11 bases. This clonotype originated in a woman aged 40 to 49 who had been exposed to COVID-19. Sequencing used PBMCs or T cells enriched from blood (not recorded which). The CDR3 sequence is CASSPGQGVLNEKLFF. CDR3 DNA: TGCGCCAGCAGCCCGGGACAGGGGGTGCTTAATGAAAAACTGTTTTTT.